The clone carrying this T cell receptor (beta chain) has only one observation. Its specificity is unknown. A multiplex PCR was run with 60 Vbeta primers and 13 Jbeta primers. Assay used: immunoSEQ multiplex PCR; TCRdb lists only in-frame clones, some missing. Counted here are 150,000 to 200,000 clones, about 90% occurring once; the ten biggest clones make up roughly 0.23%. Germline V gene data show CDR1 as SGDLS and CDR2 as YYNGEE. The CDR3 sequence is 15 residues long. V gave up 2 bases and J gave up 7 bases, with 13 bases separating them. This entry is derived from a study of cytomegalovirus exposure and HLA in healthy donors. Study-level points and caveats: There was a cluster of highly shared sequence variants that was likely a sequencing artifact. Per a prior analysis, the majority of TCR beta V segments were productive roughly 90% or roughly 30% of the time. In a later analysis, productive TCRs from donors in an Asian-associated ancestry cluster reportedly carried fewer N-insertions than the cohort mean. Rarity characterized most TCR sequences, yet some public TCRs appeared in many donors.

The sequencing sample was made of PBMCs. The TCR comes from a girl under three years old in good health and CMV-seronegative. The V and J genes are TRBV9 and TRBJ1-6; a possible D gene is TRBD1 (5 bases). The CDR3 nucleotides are TGTGCCAGCAGCGTCGGCGTAGGGGAAAATTCACCCCTCCACTTT. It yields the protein CASSVGVGENSPLHF.